This T cell receptor (beta chain) was documented in a study of PD-1 blockade in classical Hodgkin lymphoma. The CDR3 loop spans 14 amino acids. Germline V gene lookup returns CDR1 MNHEY and CDR2 SVGAGI. J was trimmed by 8 bases and V by 6 bases; bases with no gene match: 9. Libraries were prepared by immunoSEQ multiplex PCR; TCRdb keeps only in-frame clonotypes and omits some of them. The profile shows about 94,000 clones, 85% to 95% of them singletons. Specified time point: cycle 4 day 1 (C4D1), after five to seven weeks of nivolumab. No patient escaped relapse after autologous stem cell transplantation, and brentuximab vedotin exposure varied.

Sequencing was performed on peripheral blood mononuclear cells (PBMCs), taken before the fourth cycle of nivolumab. The rearrangement uses TRBV6-5 and TRBJ1-4, with 7 bases fitting TRBD1. The TCR comes from a human donor with classical Hodgkin lymphoma. The CDR3 loop reads CASRPPDRKEKLFF. CDR3 DNA sequence: TGTGCCAGCAGACCCCCGGACAGGAAAGAAAAACTGTTTTTT.